These T cell receptor beta chains were read from a single sample in a study of control samples from healthy donors and cancer patients. Assay: immunoSEQ multiplex PCR; the TCRdb copy retains only in-frame clones and omits some. The table has around 100,000 clones, approximately 90% seen once. Sequenced: blood. These receptors were collected from a woman in her 70s in good health. Each CDR3 is given with its conserved first and last residue. The order of the fields is J gene, clone size, V gene, D gene, CDR3 protein, CDR3 DNA. A D gene is named only where the DNA matches it firmly. Clone size is stated in some rows and not others, as once, few, many or a class when expanded.

>TRBJ1-2|-|TRBV19|TRBD1
CASSIARTGYGYTF
TGTGCCAGTAGTATAGCCCGGACAGGGTATGGCTACACCTTC
>TRBJ2-3|-|TRBV15|-
CATSSPIRLRDTQYF
TGTGCCACCAGCAGCCCCATCAGACTTAGAGATACGCAGTATTTT
>TRBJ1-1|-|TRBV9|TRBD1
CASSPRPGGTEAFF
TGTGCCAGCAGCCCCCGGCCAGGGGGGACTGAAGCTTTCTTT
>TRBJ2-5|-|TRBV25-1|TRBD2
CASSESRRGGETQYF
TGTGCCAGCAGTGAGTCCCGGCGGGGGGGAGAGACCCAGTACTTC
>TRBJ2-5|-|TRBV2|-
CASSMNGETQYF
TGTGCCAGCAGTATGAATGGGGAGACCCAGTACTTC
>TRBJ1-2|once|TRBV29-1|TRBD1
CSVDTGANYGYTF
TGCAGCGTTGACACAGGGGCGAACTATGGCTACACCTTC
>TRBJ1-2|-|TRBV2|-
CASSDTGFPYPTNYGYTF
TGTGCCAGCAGTGACACAGGGTTCCCCTACCCCACTAACTATGGCTACACCTTC
>TRBJ2-3|-|TRBV5-1|TRBD1
CASSLEPPGQGPSRTDTQYF
TGCGCCAGCAGCTTGGAGCCCCCGGGACAGGGACCTTCCCGCACAGATACGCAGTATTTT
>TRBJ2-5|-|TRBV10-1|-
CASSPSGGQETQYF
TGCGCCAGCAGCCCTTCGGGTGGGCAAGAGACCCAGTACTTC
>TRBJ1-2|-|TRBV24-1|TRBD1
CATSLGQEDGYTF
TGTGCCACCAGCTTAGGACAGGAAGATGGCTACACCTTC
>TRBJ1-3|-|TRBV5-5|-
CASSSMDSSGNTIYF
TGTGCCAGCAGCTCTATGGACAGCTCTGGAAACACCATATATTTT
>TRBJ1-1|-|TRBV27|TRBD1
CASSDRGENTEAFF
TGTGCCAGCAGCGACAGGGGCGAGAACACTGAAGCTTTCTTT
>TRBJ1-2|-|TRBV20-1|-
CSARDGGYTF
TGCAGTGCGCGAGATGGTGGCTACACCTTC
>TRBJ2-5|-|TRBV9|-
CASSVAWYQETQYF
TGTGCCAGCAGCGTAGCTTGGTACCAAGAGACCCAGTACTTC
>TRBJ1-1|-|TRBV7-2|-
CASSRPGQNTEAFF
TGTGCCAGCAGCCGTCCGGGACAGAACACTGAAGCTTTCTTT
>TRBJ2-7|-|TRBV27|TRBD2
CASSQNGGGVSYEQYF
TGTGCCAGCAGCCAGAACGGGGGAGGGGTCTCCTACGAGCAGTACTTC
>TRBJ2-3|-|TRBV25-1|TRBD2
CASSESRRLADTDTQYF
TGTGCCAGCAGTGAATCCAGGCGACTAGCGGACACAGATACGCAGTATTTT
>TRBJ2-3|once|TRBV10-3|-
CAIRDGSTDTQYF
TGTGCCATCAGGGACGGTAGCACAGATACGCAGTATTTT
>TRBJ1-1|-|TRBV5-4|-
CASSSGGRGNTEAFF
TGTGCCAGCAGCTCAGGTGGGCGCGGGAACACTGAAGCTTTCTTT
>TRBJ2-5|-|TRBV28|-
CASRSSGETQYF
TGTGCCAGCAGATCATCAGGGGAGACCCAGTACTTC
>TRBJ1-5|-|TRBV19|-
CASSLGTSNQPQHF
TGTGCCAGTAGCCTCGGGACAAGCAATCAGCCCCAGCATTTT
>TRBJ2-5|-|TRBV5-1|TRBD1
CASSFGTAKETQYF
TGCGCCAGCAGCTTCGGGACAGCAAAAGAGACCCAGTACTTC
>TRBJ1-4|once|TRBV3-1/TRBV3-2|-
CASSQDQTNEKLFF
TGTGCCAGCAGCCAAGATCAAACTAATGAAAAACTGTTTTTT
>TRBJ2-1|-|TRBV10-1|TRBD2
CASSADSLATNEQFF
TGCGCCAGCAGCGCCGATTCACTAGCGACCAATGAGCAGTTCTTC
>TRBJ1-1|-|TRBV19|-
CASIRRGTANGGYTEAFF
TGTGCCAGTATAAGGAGAGGGACGGCAAATGGAGGGTACACTGAAGCTTTCTTT
>TRBJ2-3|once|TRBV5-4|-
CASSQRETFTDTQYF
TGTGCCAGCAGCCAGAGGGAGACCTTCACAGATACGCAGTATTTT
>TRBJ1-1|-|TRBV6-5|-
CASSYGVRTEAFF
TGTGCCAGCAGTTACGGGGTCAGGACTGAAGCTTTCTTT
>TRBJ1-1|-|TRBV3-1/TRBV3-2|-
CASSQVGGNTEAFF
TGTGCCAGCAGCCAAGTCGGGGGAAACACTGAAGCTTTCTTT
>TRBJ1-5|once|TRBV30|TRBD1
CAWSGQGTQPQHF
TGTGCCTGGAGCGGACAGGGGACTCAGCCCCAGCATTTT
>TRBJ2-3|once|TRBV7-2|TRBD2
CASSMTGTSAYTQYF
TGTGCCAGCTCCATGACCGGGACTAGCGCATATACGCAGTATTTT
>TRBJ2-7|once|TRBV20-1|-
CSARIKYEQYF
TGCAGTGCTAGAATTAAGTACGAGCAGTACTTC
>TRBJ1-3|-|TRBV30|-
CAWSGGDSGNTIYF
TGTGCCTGGAGTGGGGGAGACTCTGGAAACACCATATATTTT
>TRBJ1-2|-|TRBV30|TRBD1
CACSRTGRVNYGYTF
TGTGCCTGTTCACGGACAGGGAGAGTTAACTATGGCTACACCTTC
>TRBJ1-1|-|TRBV29-1|-
CSVEVGLQNTEAFF
TGCAGCGTTGAAGTCGGGCTCCAGAACACTGAAGCTTTCTTT
>TRBJ1-2|-|TRBV14|-
CASSQGQARTF
TGTGCCAGCAGCCAAGGACAGGCACGCACCTTC
>TRBJ1-2|-|TRBV6-5|-
CASRDSRNYGYTF
TGTGCCAGCAGGGACAGTAGAAACTATGGCTACACCTTC
>TRBJ1-1|few|TRBV18|-
CASSPSGGLKNTEAFF
TGTGCCAGCTCACCATCAGGCGGGCTGAAAAACACTGAAGCTTTCTTT
>TRBJ1-1|once|TRBV9|-
CASSVAPEQGPNTEAFF
TGTGCCAGCAGCGTAGCTCCTGAACAGGGCCCCAACACTGAAGCTTTCTTT
>TRBJ2-1|-|TRBV7-9|TRBD1
CASSSLGTGNSNEQFF
TGTGCCAGCAGCTCCCTTGGGACAGGGAATTCCAATGAGCAGTTCTTC
>TRBJ2-3|-|TRBV3-1/TRBV3-2|TRBD2
CASTQTSGDRDTQYF
TGTGCCAGCACCCAGACTAGCGGGGACCGAGATACGCAGTATTTT
>TRBJ1-1|-|TRBV4-1|-
CASRSIGTNTEAFF
TGCGCCAGCAGGTCTATAGGGACGAACACTGAAGCTTTCTTT
>TRBJ2-1|-|TRBV5-4|-
CASSSSDGSSYNEQFF
TGTGCCAGCAGCTCGTCTGACGGAAGCTCCTACAATGAGCAGTTCTTC
>TRBJ1-2|-|TRBV5-4|-
CASSLFGGYTF
TGTGCCAGCAGCTTGTTTGGGGGCTACACCTTC
>TRBJ1-5|-|TRBV5-4|-
CASSLGGSVNQPQHF
TGTGCCAGCAGCTTGGGGGGTTCGGTCAATCAGCCCCAGCATTTT
>TRBJ2-7|-|TRBV7-7|-
CASSLQEGYEQYF
TGTGCTAGCAGCTTACAGGAGGGCTACGAGCAGTACTTC
>TRBJ2-5|-|TRBV7-7|-
CASSFWETQYF
TGTGCTAGCAGCTTTTGGGAGACCCAGTACTTC
>TRBJ1-2|-|TRBV27|-
CASSFRGGNGYTF
TGTGCCAGCAGTTTTCGGGGAGGGAATGGCTACACCTTC
>TRBJ2-3|-|TRBV10-3|-
CAISEGASTDTQYF
TGTGCCATCAGTGAGGGGGCGAGCACAGATACGCAGTATTTT
>TRBJ1-6|-|TRBV27|-
CASSPRWDPNNSPLHF
TGTGCCAGCAGTCCCCGGTGGGACCCTAATAATTCACCCCTCCACTTT
>TRBJ2-1|-|TRBV6-5|-
CASSLRGESYNEQFF
TGTGCCAGCAGTTTACGGGGAGAATCCTACAATGAGCAGTTCTTC